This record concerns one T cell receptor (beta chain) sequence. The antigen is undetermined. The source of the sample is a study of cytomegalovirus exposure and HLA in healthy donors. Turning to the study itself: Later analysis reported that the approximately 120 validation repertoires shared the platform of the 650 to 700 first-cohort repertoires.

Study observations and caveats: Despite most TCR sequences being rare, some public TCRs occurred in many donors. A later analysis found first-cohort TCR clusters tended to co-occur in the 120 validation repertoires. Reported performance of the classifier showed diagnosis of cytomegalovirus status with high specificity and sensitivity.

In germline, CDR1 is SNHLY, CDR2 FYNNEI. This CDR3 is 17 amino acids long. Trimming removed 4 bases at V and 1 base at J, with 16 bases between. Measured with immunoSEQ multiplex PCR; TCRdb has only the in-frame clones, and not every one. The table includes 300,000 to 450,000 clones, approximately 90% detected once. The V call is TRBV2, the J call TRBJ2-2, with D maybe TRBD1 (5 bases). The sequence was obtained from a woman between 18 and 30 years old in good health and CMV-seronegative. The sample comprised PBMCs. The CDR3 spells CASSVFGATENTGELFF. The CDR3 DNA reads TGTGCCAGCAGTGTCTTTGGGGCCACAGAGAACACCGGGGAGCTGTTTTTT.